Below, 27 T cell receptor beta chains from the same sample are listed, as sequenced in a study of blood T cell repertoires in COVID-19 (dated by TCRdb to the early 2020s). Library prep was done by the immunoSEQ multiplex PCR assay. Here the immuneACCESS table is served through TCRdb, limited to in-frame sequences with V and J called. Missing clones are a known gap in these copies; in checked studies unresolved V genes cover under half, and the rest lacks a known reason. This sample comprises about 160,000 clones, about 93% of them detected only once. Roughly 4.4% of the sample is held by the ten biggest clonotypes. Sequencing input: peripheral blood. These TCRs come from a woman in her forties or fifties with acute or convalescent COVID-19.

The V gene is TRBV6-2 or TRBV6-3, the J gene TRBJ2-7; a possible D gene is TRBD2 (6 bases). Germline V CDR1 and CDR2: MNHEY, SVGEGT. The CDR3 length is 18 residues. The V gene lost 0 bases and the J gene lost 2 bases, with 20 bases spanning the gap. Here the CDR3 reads CASSYSNPALAFTYEQYF. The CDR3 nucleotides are TGTGCCAGCAGTTACTCGAACCCTGCACTAGCCTTCACCTACGAGCAGTACTTC.

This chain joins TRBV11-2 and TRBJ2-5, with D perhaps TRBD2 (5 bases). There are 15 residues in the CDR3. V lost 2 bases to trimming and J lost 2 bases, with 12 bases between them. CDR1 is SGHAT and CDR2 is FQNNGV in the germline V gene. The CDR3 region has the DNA TGTGCCAGCAGCTTAACAGCGGCATTACAAGAGACCCAGTACTTC. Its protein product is CASSLTAALQETQYF.

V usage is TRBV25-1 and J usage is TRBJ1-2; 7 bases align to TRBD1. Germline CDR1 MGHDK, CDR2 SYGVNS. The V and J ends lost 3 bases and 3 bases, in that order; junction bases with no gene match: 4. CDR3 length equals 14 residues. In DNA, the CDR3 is TGTGCCAGCAGTGACCGACAGGGCCACTATGGCTACACCTTC. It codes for CASSDRQGHYGYTF.

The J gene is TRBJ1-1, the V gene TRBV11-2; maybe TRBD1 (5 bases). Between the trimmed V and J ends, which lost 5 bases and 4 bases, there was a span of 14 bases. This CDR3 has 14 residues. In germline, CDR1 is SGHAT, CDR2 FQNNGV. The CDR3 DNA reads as TGTGCCAGCAGCCTGGGGAGGGGCAGCACTGAAGCTTTCTTT. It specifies CASSLGRGSTEAFF.

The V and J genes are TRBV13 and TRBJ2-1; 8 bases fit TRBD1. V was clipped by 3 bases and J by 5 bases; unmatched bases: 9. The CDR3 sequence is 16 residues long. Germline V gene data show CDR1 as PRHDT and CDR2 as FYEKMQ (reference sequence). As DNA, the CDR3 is TGTGCCAGCAGCTTCGGGGAGGACAGGGCTAACAATGAGCAGTTCTTC. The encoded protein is CASSFGEDRANNEQFF. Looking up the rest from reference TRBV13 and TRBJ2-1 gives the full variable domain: AAGVIQSPRHLIKEKRETATLKCYPIPRHDTVYWYQQGPGQDPQFLISFYEKMQSDKGSIPDRFSAQQFSDYHSELNMSSLELGDSALYFCASSFGEDRANNEQFFGPGTRLTVL.

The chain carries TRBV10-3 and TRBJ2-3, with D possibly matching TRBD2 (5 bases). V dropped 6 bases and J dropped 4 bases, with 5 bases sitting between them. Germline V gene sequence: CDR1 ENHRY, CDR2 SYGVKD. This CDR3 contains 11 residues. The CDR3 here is CAIRRADTQYF. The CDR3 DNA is TGTGCCATCAGGAGGGCAGATACGCAGTATTTT.

In nucleotides, the CDR3 is TGTGCCAGTAGTATAAGGGGACAGTACTACAATGAGCAGTTCTTC. This sequence encodes CASSIRGQYYNEQFF. This rearrangement joins TRBV19 to TRBJ2-1, with 7 bases that match TRBD1. In germline, CDR1 is LNHDA, CDR2 SQIVND (reference sequence). This CDR3 is 15 amino acids long. V lost 2 bases and J lost 3; bases outside the gene matches: 4.

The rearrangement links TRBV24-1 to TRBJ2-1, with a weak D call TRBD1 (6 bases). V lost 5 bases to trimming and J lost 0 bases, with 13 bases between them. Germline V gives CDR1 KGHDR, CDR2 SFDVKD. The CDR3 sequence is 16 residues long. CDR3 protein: CATSAPGESSYNEQFF. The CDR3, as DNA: TGTGCCACCAGTGCCCCAGGGGAGAGCTCCTACAATGAGCAGTTCTTC.

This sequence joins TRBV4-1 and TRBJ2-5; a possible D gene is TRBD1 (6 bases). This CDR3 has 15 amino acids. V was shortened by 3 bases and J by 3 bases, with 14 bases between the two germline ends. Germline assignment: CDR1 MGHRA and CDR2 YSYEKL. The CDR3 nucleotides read TGCGCCAGCAGCCATCCCGGGACAAAGAAAGAGACCCAGTACTTC. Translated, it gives CASSHPGTKKETQYF.

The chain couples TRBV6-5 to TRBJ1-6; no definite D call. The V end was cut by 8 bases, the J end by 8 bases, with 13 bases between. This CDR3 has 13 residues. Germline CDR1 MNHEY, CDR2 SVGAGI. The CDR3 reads CASGEAFYSPLHF. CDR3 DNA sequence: TGTGCCAGCGGGGAGGCCTTTTATTCACCCCTCCACTTT.

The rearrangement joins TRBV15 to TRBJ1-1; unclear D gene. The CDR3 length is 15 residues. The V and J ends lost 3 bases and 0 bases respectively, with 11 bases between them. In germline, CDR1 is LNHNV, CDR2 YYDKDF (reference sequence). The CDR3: CATSSHTTLNTEAFF. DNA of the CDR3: TGTGCCACCAGCAGTCACACGACTTTGAACACTGAAGCTTTCTTT. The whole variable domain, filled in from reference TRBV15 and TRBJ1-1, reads DAMVIQNPRYQVTQFGKPVTLSCSQTLNHNVMYWYQQKSSQAPKLLFHYYDKDFNNEADTPDNFQSRRPNTSFCFLDIRSPGLGDTAMYLCATSSHTTLNTEAFFGQGTRLTVV.

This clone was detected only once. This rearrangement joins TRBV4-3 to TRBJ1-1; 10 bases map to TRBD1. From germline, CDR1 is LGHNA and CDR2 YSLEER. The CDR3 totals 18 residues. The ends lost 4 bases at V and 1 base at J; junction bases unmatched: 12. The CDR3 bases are TGCGCCAGCAGCCCCAGAGGGGGGACAGGGGTGTGGAACACTGAAGCTTTCTTT. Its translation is CASSPRGGTGVWNTEAFF.

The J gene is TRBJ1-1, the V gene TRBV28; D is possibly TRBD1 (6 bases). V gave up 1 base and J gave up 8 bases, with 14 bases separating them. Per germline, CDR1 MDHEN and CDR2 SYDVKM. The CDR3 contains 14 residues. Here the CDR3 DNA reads TGTGCCAGCAGTTTATCCCACAGGGTAAGGGAAGCTTTCTTT. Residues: CASSLSHRVREAFF.

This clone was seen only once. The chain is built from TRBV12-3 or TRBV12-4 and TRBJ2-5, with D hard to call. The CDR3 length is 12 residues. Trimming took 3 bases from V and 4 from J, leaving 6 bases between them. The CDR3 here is CASSLVGETQYF. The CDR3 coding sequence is TGTGCCAGCAGTTTGGTCGGAGAGACCCAGTACTTC.

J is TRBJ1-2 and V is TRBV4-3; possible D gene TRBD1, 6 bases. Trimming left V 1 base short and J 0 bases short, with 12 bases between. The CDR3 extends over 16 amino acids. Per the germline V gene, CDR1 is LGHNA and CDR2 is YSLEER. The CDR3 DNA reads TGCGCCAGCAGCCAAGCGGCACAGGGAGCTAACTATGGCTACACCTTC. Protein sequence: CASSQAAQGANYGYTF.

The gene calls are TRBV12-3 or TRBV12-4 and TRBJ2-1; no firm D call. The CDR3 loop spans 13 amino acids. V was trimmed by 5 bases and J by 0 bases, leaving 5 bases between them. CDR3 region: CASSPSSYNEQFF. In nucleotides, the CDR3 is TGTGCCAGCAGTCCGAGCTCCTACAATGAGCAGTTCTTC.

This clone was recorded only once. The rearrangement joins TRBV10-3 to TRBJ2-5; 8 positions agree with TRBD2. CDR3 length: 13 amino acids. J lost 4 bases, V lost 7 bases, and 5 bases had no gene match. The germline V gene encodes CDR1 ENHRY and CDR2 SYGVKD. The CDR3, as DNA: TGTGCCATCAAAGGCGGGGGGTCAGAGACCCAGTACTTC. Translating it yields CAIKGGGSETQYF.

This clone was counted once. Written as DNA, the CDR3 is TGTGCCAGCAGTCGTCCGGGACAGGGACCCAACCTTTATTACGAGCAGTACTTC. Protein sequence: CASSRPGQGPNLYYEQYF. The chain employs TRBV6-6 and TRBJ2-7, with 9 bases fitting TRBD1. The V and J ends lost 5 bases and 4 bases, in that order; junction bases with no gene match: 18. The CDR3 contains 18 residues. Germline CDR1 is MNHNY and CDR2 is SVGAGI (reference sequence).

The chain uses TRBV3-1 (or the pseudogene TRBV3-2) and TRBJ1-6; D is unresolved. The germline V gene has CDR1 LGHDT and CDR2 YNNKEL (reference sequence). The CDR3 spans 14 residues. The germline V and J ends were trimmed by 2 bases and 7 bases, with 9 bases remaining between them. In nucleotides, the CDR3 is TGTGCCAGCAGCCAACTTAGCGGAAATTCACCCCTCCACTTT. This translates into CASSQLSGNSPLHF.

The CDR3, as DNA: TGCGCCAGCAGCCCGACAGGGCTAAGTGGCTACACCTTC. It translates to CASSPTGLSGYTF. The rearrangement links TRBV4-3 to TRBJ1-2; the match to TRBD1 covers 7 bases. Losses at the gene ends were 4 bases for V and 7 bases for J; bases not matched to a gene: 6. Per the germline V gene, CDR1 is LGHNA and CDR2 is YSLEER. This CDR3 is 13 amino acids long.

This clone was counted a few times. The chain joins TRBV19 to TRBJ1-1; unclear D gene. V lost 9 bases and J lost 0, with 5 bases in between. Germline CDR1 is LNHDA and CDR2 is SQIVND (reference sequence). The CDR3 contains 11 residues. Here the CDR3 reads CASVLNTEAFF. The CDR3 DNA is TGTGCCAGCGTCCTGAACACTGAAGCTTTCTTT.

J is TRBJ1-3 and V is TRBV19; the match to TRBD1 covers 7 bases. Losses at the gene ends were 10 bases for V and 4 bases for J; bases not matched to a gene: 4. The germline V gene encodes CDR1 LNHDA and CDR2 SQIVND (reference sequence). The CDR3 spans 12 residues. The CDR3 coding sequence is TGTGCCACCTCGGACAGGGGAAACACCATATATTTT. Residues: CATSDRGNTIYF.

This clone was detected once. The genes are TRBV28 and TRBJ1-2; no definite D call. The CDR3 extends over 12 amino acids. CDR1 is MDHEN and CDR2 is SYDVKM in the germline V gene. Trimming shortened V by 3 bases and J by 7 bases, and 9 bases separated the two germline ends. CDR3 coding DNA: TGTGCCAGCAGTTTGAGTATCGGTGGCTACACCTTC. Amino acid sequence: CASSLSIGGYTF.

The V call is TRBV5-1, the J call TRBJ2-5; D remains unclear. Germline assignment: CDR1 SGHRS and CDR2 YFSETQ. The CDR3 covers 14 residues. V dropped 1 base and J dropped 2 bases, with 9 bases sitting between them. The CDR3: CASSLKNGQETQYF. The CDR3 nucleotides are TGCGCCAGCAGCTTGAAAAACGGGCAAGAGACCCAGTACTTC.

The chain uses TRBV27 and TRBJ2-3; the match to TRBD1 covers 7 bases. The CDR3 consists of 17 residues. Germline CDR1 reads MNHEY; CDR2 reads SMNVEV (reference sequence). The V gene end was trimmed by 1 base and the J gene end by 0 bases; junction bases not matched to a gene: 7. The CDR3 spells CASSLLSGTASTDTQYF. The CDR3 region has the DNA TGTGCCAGCAGTTTATTATCGGGGACAGCTAGCACAGATACGCAGTATTTT.

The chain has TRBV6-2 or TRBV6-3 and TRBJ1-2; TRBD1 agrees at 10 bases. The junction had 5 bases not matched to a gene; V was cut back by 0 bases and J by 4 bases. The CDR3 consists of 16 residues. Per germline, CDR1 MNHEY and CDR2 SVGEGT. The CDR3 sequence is CASSYSGQGDLYGYTF. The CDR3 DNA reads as TGTGCCAGCAGTTACTCTGGACAGGGGGACCTCTATGGCTACACCTTC.

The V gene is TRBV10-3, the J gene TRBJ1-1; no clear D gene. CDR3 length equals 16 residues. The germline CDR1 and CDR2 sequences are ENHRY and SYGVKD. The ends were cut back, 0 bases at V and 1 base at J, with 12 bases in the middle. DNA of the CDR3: TGTGCCATCAGTGAGTCCGTGGTAGTAAAGAACACTGAAGCTTTCTTT. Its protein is CAISESVVVKNTEAFF.